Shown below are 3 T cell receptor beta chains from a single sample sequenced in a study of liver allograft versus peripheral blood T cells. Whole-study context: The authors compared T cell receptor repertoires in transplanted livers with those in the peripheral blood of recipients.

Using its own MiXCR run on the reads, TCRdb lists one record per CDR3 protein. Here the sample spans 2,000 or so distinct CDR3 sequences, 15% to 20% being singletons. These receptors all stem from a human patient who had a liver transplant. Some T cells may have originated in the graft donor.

The CDR3 loop reads CAASSIYLDTTDTQYF. The CDR3 DNA is TGTGCCGCCAGCAGCATATACCTCGACACCACAGATACGCAGTATTTT. The chain has TRBV28 and TRBJ2-3, with D hard to call. V lost 11 bases and J 2 bases, leaving 23 bases between the germline ends. The CDR3 runs to 16 residues. From germline, CDR1 is MDHEN and CDR2 SYDVKM.

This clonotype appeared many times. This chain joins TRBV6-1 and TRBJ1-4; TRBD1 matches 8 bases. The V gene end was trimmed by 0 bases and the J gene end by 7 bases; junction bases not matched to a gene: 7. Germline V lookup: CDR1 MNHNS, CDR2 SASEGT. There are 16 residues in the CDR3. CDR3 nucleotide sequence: TGTGCCAGCAGTGAAGCGCGTCAGGGGGCGAGTGAAAAACTGTTTTTT. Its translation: CASSEARQGASEKLFF.

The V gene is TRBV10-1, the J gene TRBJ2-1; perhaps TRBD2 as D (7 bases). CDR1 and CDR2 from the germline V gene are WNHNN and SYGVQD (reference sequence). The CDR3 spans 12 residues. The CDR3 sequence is CGGGLSYNEQFF. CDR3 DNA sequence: TGCGGGGGGGGGCTGTCCTACAATGAGCAGTTCTTC.